The 29 T cell receptor beta chains given below trace back to one sample, sequenced in a study of tumor-infiltrating lymphocytes in primary liver carcinoma. Researchers generated TCR beta cDNA from approximately 450 ng of total RNA, relying on a constant-region primer. Three rounds of nested multiplex PCR with slightly modified ARM-PCR produced TCR beta libraries. The opening two PCR rounds, around 9 cycles each, paired TRBV1-TRBV30 forward primers with a C-beta reverse primer. TCRdb passed the multiplex PCR reads through MiXCR, listing each CDR3 protein once. The table includes over 100,000 distinct CDR3 sequences, roughly 70% detected once. Between about 17 and 34 mg of unsorted bulk tissue served as the source from which RNA and DNA were co-extracted. Material: tumor-adjacent normal liver tissue. The receptor set was obtained from an older woman with primary liver carcinoma and hepatitis B virus infection.

This clonotype was detected many times. This rearrangement joins TRBV10-2 to TRBJ1-3; 7 positions agree with TRBD1. The J segment lost 0 bases and the V segment lost 6 bases, leaving 5 bases of the junction unmatched. The CDR3 runs to 15 residues. Per germline, CDR1 WSHSY and CDR2 SAAADI. The CDR3 region is CASSLTGPSGNTIYF. The DNA of the CDR3 is TGCGCCAGCAGCTTGACAGGGCCCTCTGGAAACACCATATATTTT.

The chain combines TRBV7-9 with TRBJ1-2; weak D call: TRBD1 (6 bases). The ends were cut back, 0 bases at V and 8 bases at J, with 13 bases in the middle. The CDR3 spans 14 residues. The V gene's germline CDR1 is SEHNR and CDR2 FQNEAQ (reference sequence). CDR3 region: CASSLASGDGGYTF. CDR3 nucleotides: TGTGCCAGCAGCTTAGCCTCAGGGGATGGCGGCTACACCTTC. Full variable domain (outside the CDR3, taken from reference TRBV7-9 and TRBJ1-2): DTGVSQNPRHKITKRGQNVTFRCDPISEHNRLYWYRQTLGQGPEFLTYFQNEAQLEKSRLLSDRFSAERPKGSFSTLEIQRTEQGDSAMYLCASSLASGDGGYTFGSGTRLTVV.

Ten or more counts support this clonotype. This chain links TRBV28 with TRBJ1-2; D may be TRBD1 (5 bases). This CDR3 region has 13 residues. V lost 10 bases, J lost 6 bases, and 18 bases lay in between. Per germline, CDR1 MDHEN and CDR2 SYDVKM. This chain's CDR3 is CATQVGGLNGYTF. DNA for the CDR3: TGTGCCACACAGGTCGGAGGGTTGAATGGCTACACCTTC.

The CDR3 coding sequence is TGTGCCAGTCTGCAGGCCCGGAAGACCCAGTACTTC. It specifies CASLQARKTQYF. The V and J genes are TRBV11-2 and TRBJ2-5; D is undetermined. The CDR3 is 12 amino acids. CDR1 is SGHAT and CDR2 is FQNNGV in the germline V gene. Deletions cut 9 bases from V and 6 bases from J, with 14 bases between.

About this clonotype itself: No DNA is shown, since the ends of the CDR3 on it are uncertain; the CDR3 is the one TCRdb lists. CDR3 region: CAQQPNTDNDQFFGSNEQFF. The chain joins TRBV4-1 to TRBJ2-1. Germline V gene lookup returns CDR1 MGHRA and CDR2 YSYEKL. The CDR3 numbers 20 amino acids, ends counted.

The chain recombines TRBV21-1 with TRBJ2-3; TRBD2, as called in the table, went unchecked against the DNA. TRBV21-1 is shown as a pseudogene. The CDR3 consists of 20 residues. The DNA for the CDR3 is TGTGCCGGTAGCAACCCCCCAGGGATACTAGCGGGAGGGCCAGGAGATACGCAGTATTTT. The encoded protein is CAGSNPPGILAGGPGDTQYF.

CDR3 in amino acids: CANTLTGLGGETQYF. The DNA of the CDR3 is TGTGCCAACACCCTCACGGGACTAGGGGGAGAGACCCAGTACTTC. The chain couples TRBV11-1 to TRBJ2-5, with TRBD2 identical over 8 bases. This CDR3 region has 15 residues. J was trimmed by 4 bases and V by 10 bases; bases with no gene match: 14. The germline gives CDR1 SGHAT, CDR2 FQDESV (reference sequence).

About this clonotype: Being one base from a much bigger clone, this may be a read error. CDR3 region: CASSPRGNEQHF. CDR3 nucleotide sequence: TGTGCCAGCAGCCCTAGGGGAAACGAGCAGCACTTC. The J gene is TRBJ2-7, the V gene TRBV5-4; weak D call: TRBD1 (5 bases). The CDR3 contains 12 residues. The germline V gene encodes CDR1 SGHNT and CDR2 YYREEE (reference sequence). Complete variable domain (other parts from reference TRBV5-4 and TRBJ2-7): ETGVTQSPTHLIKTRGQQVTLRCSSQSGHNTVSWYQQALGQGPQFIFQYYREEENGRGNFPPRFSGLQFPNYSSELNVNALELDDSALYLCASSPRGNEQHFGPGTRLTVT.

A remark on this clonotype: Compared with germline, one end of the junction differs, possibly owing to a read error. The chain combines TRBV11-2 with TRBJ1-1; D is unresolved. CDR1 SGHAT and CDR2 FQNNGV come from the germline V gene. This CDR3 is 14 amino acids long. The CDR3 DNA follows: TGTTCCAGCAGCTTGAGCAGGAGGGATACTGAAGCTTTCTTT. This sequence encodes CSSSLSRRDTEAFF.

With regard to this clonotype: A read error may produce the germline difference seen at one junction end. The chain is built from TRBV12-3 or TRBV12-4 and TRBJ2-1; possible D gene TRBD1, 5 bases. This CDR3 region has 15 residues. The CDR3 reads CVSSPWGGFSNKQFF. The CDR3 DNA sequence: TGTGTCAGCAGTCCTTGGGGCGGATTTAGCAATAAGCAGTTCTTC.

Turning to this clonotype: One junction end does not reproduce the germline sequence, and a read error may be involved. The V and J genes are TRBV28 and TRBJ2-7; TRBD1 is a possible D gene (5 bases). CDR1 and CDR2 from the germline V gene are MDHEN and SYDVKM. CDR3 length: 13 amino acids. The CDR3 DNA follows: TGCGCCAGCAGGCACGACAGACCCTACGAGCAGTGCTTC. This gives the protein CASRHDRPYEQCF. The full variable domain, in which reference TRBV28 and TRBJ2-7 provide the parts outside the CDR3, is DVKVTQSSRYLVKRTGEKVFLECVQDMDHENMFWYRQDPGLGLRLIYFSYDVKMKEKGDIPEGYSVSREKKERFSLILESASTNQTSMYLCASRHDRPYEQCFGPGTRLTVT.

For the CDR3, the DNA is TGTGCCATCCAATCCACTAGCGGGAGTATGGCTGAGCAGTACTTC. As protein: CAIQSTSGSMAEQYF. V usage is TRBV10-3 and J usage is TRBJ2-7, with 11 bases lining up with TRBD2. The CDR3 covers 15 residues. Germline V gene sequence: CDR1 ENHRY, CDR2 SYGVKD. V trimming: 8 bases; J trimming: 7 bases; junction bases outside the gene matches: 13.

For this clonotype: The CDR3 does not close with the conserved phenylalanine or tryptophan, likely indicating a read error. The chain recombines TRBV29-1 with TRBJ1-1; D gene unclear. The CDR3 has 11 residues. Germline-derived CDR1 and CDR2 are SQVTM and ANQGSEA. Trimming removed 4 bases at V and 6 bases at J, with 9 bases between. The CDR3, as DNA: TGCAGCGTTGTGGAACTCCCTGAAGCTTTCGTT. It is translated as CSVVELPEAFV.

Details on this clonotype: A much larger clone is a single base away; this may be a read error. The CDR3 DNA reads as TGCGCCAGCAGCCAAGCTGTGATGGGGGGTCACATTAGCTACGAGCAGTACTTC. Translating it yields CASSQAVMGGHISYEQYF. This chain uses TRBV4-3 with TRBJ2-7, with D possibly matching TRBD2 (6 bases). The CDR3 contains 18 residues. CDR1 is LGHNA, CDR2 YSLEER, per germline. Between the trimmed V and J ends, which lost 1 base and 3 bases, there was a span of 22 bases.

Details on this clonotype: Without the conserved terminal phenylalanine or tryptophan, this CDR3 likely stems from a read error. V is TRBV4-1 and J is TRBJ1-5; maybe TRBD1 (5 bases). The CDR3 is 17 residues long. Looked up from germline, CDR1 is MGHRA and CDR2 is YSYEKL. Trimming shortened V by 3 bases and J by 6 bases, and 21 bases separated the two germline ends. CDR3 DNA: TGCGCCAGCAGCCATGGCAGGGCCTATCGAACTGGTCAGCCCCAGCATTCT. It encodes CASSHGRAYRTGQPQHS.

This clonotype turned up a few times. A much larger clone differs from this one at a single base, so this may be a read error. The chain joins TRBV28 to TRBJ2-5; D is ambiguous. V gave up 6 bases and J gave up 5 bases, with 19 bases separating them. The length of the CDR3 is 15 residues. Germline CDR1 reads MDHEN; CDR2 reads SYDVKM. The CDR3 loop reads CASSPWEVLVETQYF. Here the CDR3 DNA reads TGTGCCAGCAGCCCGTGGGAAGTCTTAGTGGAGACCCAGTACTTC.

This clonotype is termed medium-sized (0.01 to 0.1%). The chain carries TRBV11-3 and TRBJ1-1, with no clear D. Germline CDR1 and CDR2: SGHNT and YENEEA. The V end was cut by 1 base, the J end by 1 base, with 13 bases between. The CDR3 runs 16 residues. The CDR3 region is CASSLVGEYRNTEAFF. Written as DNA, the CDR3 is TGTGCCAGCAGCTTAGTCGGGGAATACCGGAACACTGAAGCTTTCTTT.

Worth noting for this clonotype: A much larger clone lies a single base off, so this may be a read error. The J gene is TRBJ2-5, the V gene TRBV5-1, with TRBD2 identical over 8 bases. CDR1 and CDR2 from the germline V gene are SGHRS and YFSETQ. V lost 4 bases, J lost 5 bases, and 13 bases stayed unmatched. This CDR3 comprises 16 residues. The CDR3 loop reads CASSRALAGGRETQYF. CDR3 nucleotide sequence: TGCGCCAGCAGCCGCGCCCTAGCGGGCGGGCGGGAGACCCAGTACTTC.

This clonotype was detected ten times or more. V and J are TRBV1 and TRBJ2-2; TRBD2, the table's D call, lacks a check against the DNA. TRBV1 is termed a pseudogene. The CDR3 has 19 amino acids. CDR3 in amino acids: CTSSQECPLGEGRDGELFF. CDR3 nucleotides: TGCACCAGCAGCCAAGAATGCCCTTTGGGGGAGGGCCGAGACGGGGAGCTGTTTTTT.

This clonotype is judged medium-sized. The CDR3 coding sequence is TGTGCCAGCAGCTTAGGACAGGGTGAGCCCCAGCATTTT. This translates into CASSLGQGEPQHF. The J gene is TRBJ1-5, the V gene TRBV11-2; 7 nucleotides line up with TRBD1. Germline trimming cut 1 base from V and 8 bases from J; bases unmatched to any gene: 2. CDR1 and CDR2 (germline): SGHAT, FQNNGV. The CDR3 contains 13 residues.

Worth noting for this clonotype: Since a much larger clone is just one base distant, this may be a read error. The chain combines TRBV5-1 with TRBJ1-5, with 8 bases matching TRBD1. Germline CDR1 reads SGHRS; CDR2 reads YFSETQ. The CDR3 length is 14 residues. For the CDR3, the DNA is TGCGCCAGCAGAGGACAGGGCAGCAATCAGTCCCAGCATTTT. Its protein product is CASRGQGSNQSQHF.

This clonotype was observed at least ten times. The chain combines TRBV5-4 with TRBJ1-3, with D unresolved. The V end was cut by 0 bases, the J end by 0 bases, with 10 bases between. Germline assignment: CDR1 SGHNT and CDR2 YYREEE (reference sequence). There are 16 residues in the CDR3. The CDR3 loop reads CASSLGSLTSGNTIYF. DNA for the CDR3: TGTGCCAGCAGCTTGGGCAGTTTAACCTCTGGAAACACCATATATTTT.

This chain links TRBV7-8 with TRBJ2-1; a weak D match, TRBD2 (6 bases). V lost 2 bases and J 12 bases, leaving 20 bases between the germline ends. The CDR3 covers 15 residues. CDR1 SGHVS and CDR2 FQNEAQ come from the germline V gene. This chain's CDR3 is CASSLWRVALDGQFF. In DNA form, the CDR3 reads TGTGCCAGCAGCTTATGGAGGGTTGCCCTCGATGGGCAGTTCTTC.

This clonotype was detected a few times. A clone one base away is much larger, so this may be a read error. The V call is TRBV14, the J call TRBJ2-5; no firm D call. This CDR3 comprises 17 residues. The germline CDR1 and CDR2 sequences are SGHDN and FVKESK. V shed 2 bases and J shed 5 bases, with 21 bases lying between them. CDR3 sequence: CASSQRFGHLGWETQYF. The CDR3 nucleotides are TGTGCCAGCAGCCAAAGATTCGGCCATCTCGGATGGGAGACCCAGTACTTC.

The table lists this clonotype with a count of one. V is TRBV6-5 and J is TRBJ1-6; no definite D call. This CDR3 region has 15 residues. Germline V gene sequence: CDR1 MNHEY, CDR2 SVGAGI. V lost 0 bases and J lost 10, with 13 bases in between. The CDR3 nucleotides read TGTGCCAGCAGTTACTCTGGTAGTGTTGTATCACCCCTCCACTTT. The encoded protein is CASSYSGSVVSPLHF.

This clonotype appeared once. This sequence may be a read error, since a much larger clone differs from it by one base. This chain links TRBV30 with TRBJ1-2; 9 bases are a match to TRBD1. CDR3 length: 15 residues. The germline V gene has CDR1 GTSNPN and CDR2 SVGIG (reference sequence). The CDR3 DNA reads as TGTACCTGGAGTCCCGCCGGGACAGGGCGCTATGGCTACACCTTC. Translated, it gives CTWSPAGTGRYGYTF.

This clonotype was counted ten times or more. The rearrangement links TRBV6-1 to TRBJ2-1; D is tentatively TRBD1 or TRBD2 (5 bases each). This CDR3 region has 14 residues. Germline values: CDR1 MNHNS, CDR2 SASEGT. Trimming cost V 7 bases and J 8 bases, with 18 bases left between them. The CDR3 reads CASTPYRGADEQFF. For the CDR3, the DNA is TGTGCCAGCACCCCCTACCGGGGCGCTGATGAGCAGTTCTTC.

A note on this clonotype: Since a much larger clone is just one base distant, this may be a read error. The V call is TRBV2, the J call TRBJ2-5, with D perhaps TRBD1 (5 bases). The CDR3 length is 14 residues. Germline-derived CDR1 and CDR2 are SNHLY and FYNNEI. In DNA form, the CDR3 reads TGTGCCAGGAGTGTTGCAGGGTCTGTCGGGACCCAGTACTTC. It is translated as CARSVAGSVGTQYF.

To note about this clonotype: The CDR3 carries no conserved terminal phenylalanine or tryptophan, so it likely arises from a read error. It is unclear where the CDR3 begins or ends on the DNA, so no DNA is shown, and the CDR3 is as TCRdb lists it. This chain connects TRBV5-1 to TRBJ2-1; TRBD2, the table's D call, was not compared with the DNA. The germline V gene has CDR1 SGHRS and CDR2 YFSETQ. The CDR3 comprises 12 residues, both ends counted. This CDR3 is CASSLDGPEGVL.